This T cell receptor (beta chain) was profiled in a study of cytomegalovirus exposure and HLA in healthy donors. The CDR3 is made up of 12 amino acids. The germline V and J ends were trimmed by 3 bases and 7 bases, with 9 bases remaining between them. Germline V CDR1 and CDR2: MDHEN, SYDVKM. The data were produced by immunoSEQ multiplex PCR, yet TCRdb's version contains in-frame clones alone and is incomplete. Among more than 200,000 clones listed, around 91% were seen once. The sample taken for sequencing was PBMCs. The chain combines TRBV28 with TRBJ1-1; D gene uncertain. The receptor comes from a woman in her twenties or thirties in good health and CMV-seronegative. The CDR3 spells CASSFGGDEAFF. DNA of the CDR3: TGTGCCAGCAGTTTTGGCGGGGATGAAGCTTTCTTT.